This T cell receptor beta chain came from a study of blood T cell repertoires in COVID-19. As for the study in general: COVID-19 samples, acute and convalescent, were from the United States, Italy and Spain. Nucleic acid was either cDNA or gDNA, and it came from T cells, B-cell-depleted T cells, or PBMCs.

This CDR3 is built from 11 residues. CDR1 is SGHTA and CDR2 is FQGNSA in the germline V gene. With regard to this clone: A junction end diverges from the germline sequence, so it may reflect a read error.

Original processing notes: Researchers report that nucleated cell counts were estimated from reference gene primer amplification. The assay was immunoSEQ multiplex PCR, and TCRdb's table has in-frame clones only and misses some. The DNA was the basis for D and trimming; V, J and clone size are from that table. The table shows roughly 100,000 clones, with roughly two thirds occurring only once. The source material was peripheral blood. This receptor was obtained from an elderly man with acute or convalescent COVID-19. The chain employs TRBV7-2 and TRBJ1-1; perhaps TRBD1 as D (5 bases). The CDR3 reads CASSLARDPTF. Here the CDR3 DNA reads TGTGCCAGCAGCTTAGCGCGGGACCCTACCTTT.